These 28 T cell receptor beta chains came from one sample sequenced in a study of blood T cell repertoires in COVID-19. Some clones are missing from TCRdb's copy, which holds only in-frame ones; the method was immunoSEQ multiplex PCR. Among 240,000 or so clones listed, about four fifths were seen once. Sequencing was performed on peripheral blood. All receptors come from a woman of 80 years or more with acute or convalescent COVID-19.

The chain recombines TRBV4-1 with TRBJ1-2; 7 nucleotides match TRBD1. The junction had 2 bases not matched to a gene; V was cut back by 0 bases and J by 4 bases. This CDR3 region has 14 residues. Per the germline V gene, CDR1 is MGHRA and CDR2 is YSYEKL. CDR3 loop: CASSQDTGAYGYTF. Written as DNA, the CDR3 is TGCGCCAGCAGCCAAGACACAGGGGCCTATGGCTACACCTTC.

The rearrangement uses TRBV21-1 and TRBJ2-7; TRBD1, the table's D call, lacks a check against the DNA. TRBV21-1 constitutes a pseudogene. This CDR3 is built from 15 residues. CDR3 in amino acids: CASSKEDRGFYEQYF. CDR3 nucleotide sequence: TGTGCCAGCAGCAAAGAGGACAGGGGGTTTTACGAGCAGTACTTC.

The chain carries TRBV9 and TRBJ1-2; 9 nucleotides align to TRBD1. V lost 4 bases to trimming and J lost 4 bases; unmatched junction nucleotides: 8. The germline V gene encodes CDR1 SGDLS and CDR2 YYNGEE. The CDR3 has 15 residues. This CDR3 is CASSPTGQGLYGYTF. CDR3 in DNA: TGTGCCAGCAGCCCCACCGGACAGGGGCTCTATGGCTACACCTTC.

The chain carries TRBV4-1 and TRBJ2-3, with D possibly being TRBD2 (6 bases). CDR1 MGHRA and CDR2 YSYEKL come from the germline V gene. Trimming took 3 bases from V and 0 from J, leaving 13 bases between them. The CDR3 loop spans 16 amino acids. Here the CDR3 reads CASSQRPGLSTDTQYF. CDR3 in DNA: TGCGCCAGCAGCCAGAGACCGGGACTTAGCACAGATACGCAGTATTTT.

In its sample, this clone was seen once. The CDR3 DNA sequence: TGTGCCAGCAGCTTAGGGGGACAGGGTGATCAGCCCCAGCATTTT. Translating gives CASSLGGQGDQPQHF. The chain links TRBV7-9 to TRBJ1-5, with 9 nucleotides matching TRBD1. CDR1 and CDR2 from the germline V gene are SEHNR and FQNEAQ (reference sequence). This CDR3 comprises 15 residues. The trim removed 1 base at V and 5 bases at J, leaving 3 bases unmatched.

The rearrangement uses TRBV3-1 (or the pseudogene TRBV3-2) and TRBJ2-5; TRBD1 is a possible D gene (6 bases). Trimming took 0 bases from V and 5 from J, leaving 10 bases between them. The CDR3 extends over 14 amino acids. Germline V lookup: CDR1 LGHDT, CDR2 YNNKEL (reference sequence). Written as DNA, the CDR3 is TGTGCCAGCAGCCAAGATCAGGGGTGGGAGACCCAGTACTTC. Residues: CASSQDQGWETQYF.

This clone was seen more than once but under ten times. The V gene is TRBV18, the J gene TRBJ2-3, with 9 bases fitting TRBD2. The germline V gene has CDR1 KGHSH and CDR2 LQKENI. V lost 8 bases, J lost 3 bases, and 9 bases stayed unmatched. The CDR3 has 15 residues. The CDR3 DNA reads TGTGCCAGCCTCGGAAGCGGGGGGACAACAGATACGCAGTATTTT. Amino acid sequence: CASLGSGGTTDTQYF.

This rearrangement joins TRBV6-2 or TRBV6-3 to TRBJ2-5; 7 nucleotides align to TRBD1. The trim removed 6 bases at V and 1 base at J, leaving 14 bases unmatched. The CDR3 extends over 17 amino acids. Germline CDR1 MNHEY, CDR2 SVGEGT. The CDR3 nucleotides read TGTGCCAGCAGATACACTACCACGACAGGGCGCCAAGAGACCCAGTACTTC. It codes for CASRYTTTTGRQETQYF.

The rearrangement uses TRBV7-2 and TRBJ2-7; TRBD1 matches 10 bases. The CDR3 extends over 15 amino acids. V trimming: 5 bases; J trimming: 3 bases; junction bases outside the gene matches: 7. Germline loops: CDR1 SGHTA, CDR2 FQGNSA. The CDR3 loop reads CASSPQTGGGYEQYF. CDR3 DNA sequence: TGTGCCAGCAGCCCCCAGACAGGGGGCGGCTACGAGCAGTACTTC.

V is TRBV7-7 and J is TRBJ1-2, with no clear D. Germline V gene sequence: CDR1 SSHAT, CDR2 FNYEAQ (reference sequence). The CDR3 has 13 residues. CDR3 protein: CAVGEMGDYGYTF. DNA for the CDR3: TGTGCAGTGGGTGAGATGGGAGACTATGGCTACACCTTC.

The chain is built from TRBV7-6 and TRBJ2-3; TRBD2 agrees at 9 bases. V shed 1 base, J shed 1 base, and the junction held 3 bases outside the gene matches. Germline V gene data show CDR1 as SGHVS and CDR2 as FNYEAQ. This CDR3 has 16 amino acids. In DNA, the CDR3 is TGTGCCAGCAGCTTAGTGGGACTAGCAGGCACAGATACGCAGTATTTT. Its protein product is CASSLVGLAGTDTQYF. Full variable domain (outside the CDR3, taken from reference TRBV7-6 and TRBJ2-3): GAGVSQSPRYKVTKRGQDVALRCDPISGHVSLYWYRQALGQGPEFLTYFNYEAQQDKSGLPNDRFSAERPEGSISTLTIQRTEQRDSAMYRCASSLVGLAGTDTQYFGPGTRLTVL.

This clone appeared a single time. In DNA, the CDR3 is TGTGCCAGCTCACCCCGACAGGCCATGAACACTGAAGCTTTCTTT. Its protein product is CASSPRQAMNTEAFF. The chain uses TRBV18 and TRBJ1-1, with D possibly TRBD1 on 6 matching bases. Looked up from germline, CDR1 is KGHSH and CDR2 is LQKENI. The CDR3 is 15 amino acids. V was cut by 3 bases and J by 0 bases, with 11 bases left in between.

V and J are TRBV27 and TRBJ1-4, with no clear D. The V end lost 5 bases, the J end lost 0 bases, and 10 bases lay between the germline ends. The CDR3 has 15 residues. Germline lookup yields CDR1 MNHEY and CDR2 SMNVEV (reference sequence). Here the CDR3 reads CASSPWAPTNEKLFF. The CDR3 DNA sequence: TGTGCCAGCAGTCCCTGGGCCCCAACTAATGAAAAACTGTTTTTT.

J is TRBJ1-3 and V is TRBV2, with 8 bases lining up with TRBD1. CDR1 SNHLY and CDR2 FYNNEI come from the germline V gene. V lost 2 bases and J lost 4; bases outside the gene matches: 7. The CDR3 loop spans 16 amino acids. CDR3 loop: CASSELGQGTGNTIYF. CDR3 DNA: TGTGCCAGCAGTGAACTCGGACAGGGAACAGGAAACACCATATATTTT.

A few counts support this clone. Other DNA sequences in the sample encode the same CDR3. This chain connects TRBV6-5 to TRBJ1-2; 7 nucleotides line up with TRBD1. The CDR3 covers 14 residues. CDR1 MNHEY and CDR2 SVGAGI come from the germline V gene. With V trimmed by 6 bases and J by 0 bases, 4 bases remained unmatched. CDR3 region: CASRTDRANYGYTF. The CDR3 coding sequence is TGTGCCAGCAGAACAGACAGGGCTAACTATGGCTACACCTTC.

The CDR3 nucleotides are TGTGCCAGCAGTGGCTCGGGACAGGGAAATCAGCCCCAGCATTTT. Translating it yields CASSGSGQGNQPQHF. J is TRBJ1-5 and V is TRBV25-1; TRBD1 agrees at 9 bases. There are 15 residues in the CDR3. In germline, CDR1 is MGHDK, CDR2 SYGVNS. J lost 4 bases, V lost 4 bases, and 5 bases had no gene match.

Written as DNA, the CDR3 is TGCGCCAGCAGCATACCGGGACAGGCGGCGGAGACCCAGTACTTC. Its protein is CASSIPGQAAETQYF. The gene calls are TRBV5-1 and TRBJ2-5; 8 bases fit TRBD1. V was clipped by 4 bases and J by 5 bases; unmatched bases: 10. The CDR3 spans 15 residues. Germline V gene lookup returns CDR1 SGHRS and CDR2 YFSETQ.

This rearrangement joins TRBV2 to TRBJ1-2; TRBD1 agrees at 7 bases. The length of the CDR3 is 16 residues. Germline CDR1 reads SNHLY; CDR2 reads FYNNEI. V dropped 0 bases and J dropped 0; count of bases not matched to a gene: 4. The CDR3 loop reads CASSEAGQKANYGYTF. The CDR3 nucleotides are TGTGCCAGCAGTGAAGCGGGACAGAAAGCTAACTATGGCTACACCTTC.

The chain has TRBV6-4 and TRBJ2-2, with 7 bases fitting TRBD2. This CDR3 region has 15 residues. Germline loops: CDR1 MRHNA, CDR2 SNTAGT. V shed 0 bases and J 5 bases; nucleotides not matched to a gene: 3. CDR3 loop: CASSDSQGGTGELFF. DNA of the CDR3: TGTGCCAGCAGTGACTCGCAGGGAGGGACCGGGGAGCTGTTTTTT.

The V call is TRBV4-2, the J call TRBJ2-2; 8 bases fit TRBD2. The CDR3 loop spans 18 amino acids. In germline, CDR1 is LGHNA, CDR2 YNFKEQ. The J segment lost 1 base and the V segment lost 0 bases, leaving 7 bases of the junction unmatched. The CDR3 DNA reads TGTGCCAGCAGCCAAGAAGGGTACAGCGGGGGGAACACCGGGGAGCTGTTTTTT. Translated, it gives CASSQEGYSGGNTGELFF.

This clone came up once. This chain uses TRBV3-1 (or the pseudogene TRBV3-2) with TRBJ1-1; unclear D gene. V shed 1 base and J shed 8 bases, with 17 bases lying between them. There are 15 residues in the CDR3. Germline CDR1 and CDR2: LGHDT and YNNKEL (reference sequence). The CDR3 bases are TGTGCCAGCAGCCAAGGGAGCCGACCAGGAGGAGAAGCTTTCTTT. Translated: CASSQGSRPGGEAFF.

The J gene is TRBJ2-3, the V gene TRBV10-2; D not certain. The CDR3 consists of 11 residues. Germline assignment: CDR1 WSHSY and CDR2 SAAADI. Trimming took off 4 bases at V and 6 bases at J, with 5 bases between the two ends. CDR3 in amino acids: CASSAIDTQYF. The CDR3 DNA follows: TGCGCCAGCAGTGCTATCGATACGCAGTATTTT.

This chain links TRBV5-1 with TRBJ2-7; D ambiguous. Trimming stripped 0 bases from V and 0 bases from J, with 10 bases between. This CDR3 region has 15 residues. Germline V gene sequence: CDR1 SGHRS, CDR2 YFSETQ. DNA for the CDR3: TGCGCCAGCAGCTTGGATGGCCGTACCTCCTACGAGCAGTACTTC. Amino acids: CASSLDGRTSYEQYF.

The chain recombines TRBV28 with TRBJ1-5; D possibly corresponds to TRBD1 (6 bases). The CDR3 runs 15 residues. Trimming removed 6 bases at V and 1 base at J, with 13 bases between. Per germline, CDR1 MDHEN and CDR2 SYDVKM. The CDR3 protein is CASSPGRGSNQPQHF. The CDR3 bases are TGTGCCAGCAGCCCCGGCAGGGGCAGCAATCAGCCCCAGCATTTT.

V is TRBV6-5 and J is TRBJ2-4; 7 positions agree with TRBD1. The CDR3 consists of 14 residues. Trimming took 5 bases from V and 4 from J; bases not matched to a gene: 5. Germline CDR1 MNHEY, CDR2 SVGAGI. As DNA, the CDR3 is TGTGCCAGCAGTATACCGGGACAGAAAAACATTCAGTACTTC. This codes for CASSIPGQKNIQYF.

CDR3 sequence reads: CARSLARGDTNTEAFF. Here the CDR3 DNA reads TGTGCCAGAAGCTTGGCCCGGGGGGACACGAACACTGAAGCTTTCTTT. The chain employs TRBV5-3 and TRBJ1-1, with TRBD1 as a possible D gene (6 bases). TRBV5-3 is known as an ORF, though its function is uncertain. With 0 bases removed from V and 1 base from J, the gap between germline ends came to 13 bases. The CDR3 consists of 16 residues.

The gene calls are TRBV9 and TRBJ1-4; D ambiguous. Trimming pared 2 bases from V and 2 bases from J, leaving 10 bases between. The length of the CDR3 is 15 residues. The germline V gene has CDR1 SGDLS and CDR2 YYNGEE. CDR3 bases: TGTGCCAGCAGCGTGGCGATGGAGACTAATGAAAAACTGTTTTTT. Protein product: CASSVAMETNEKLFF.

This chain connects TRBV11-2 to TRBJ2-3; 7 bases fit TRBD1. The CDR3 covers 15 residues. The V gene end was trimmed by 5 bases and the J gene end by 1 base; junction bases not matched to a gene: 6. Germline-derived CDR1 and CDR2 are SGHAT and FQNNGV. DNA of the CDR3: TGTGCCAGCAGCCACTGGGACAGTGGCACAGATACGCAGTATTTT. Translating it yields CASSHWDSGTDTQYF.